Listed below are T cell receptor beta chains from one sample, sequenced in a study of human T cells and chemical hapten exposure. MiXCR, applied by TCRdb to the RACE reads, yields one record per CDR3 protein. The table includes more than 150,000 distinct CDR3 sequences, about 15% detected once. Sequencing used whole blood, obtained in connection with sensitization to the hapten diphenylcyclopropenone (DPC). The receptors here all came from a woman in her twenties or thirties with alopecia areata. Some clones in this sample may be carry-over from other donors' samples. The CDR3 runs from the conserved cysteine through the conserved F or W.

j_gene: TRBJ1-5; v_gene: TRBV4-2; CDR3aa: CASSQEGQGFNQPQHF
j_gene: TRBJ2-1; v_gene: TRBV20-1; CDR3aa: CSAQTSGRAGYNEQFF
j_gene: TRBJ1-2; v_gene: TRBV15; CDR3aa: CATSRGDRDYGYTF
j_gene: TRBJ1-2; v_gene: TRBV2; CDR3aa: CASSEDRFYGYTF
j_gene: TRBJ2-7; v_gene: TRBV11-2; CDR3aa: CASSLATGPTLYEQYF
j_gene: TRBJ1-2; v_gene: TRBV5-1; CDR3aa: CASSPRDRGDDYGYTF
j_gene: TRBJ1-2; v_gene: TRBV29-1; CDR3aa: CSVEDPESNYGYTF
j_gene: TRBJ2-5; v_gene: TRBV5-1; CDR3aa: CASSLRTRETQYF
j_gene: TRBJ1-5; v_gene: TRBV29-1; CDR3aa: CSVLDSWDQPQHF
j_gene: TRBJ2-5; v_gene: TRBV4-1; CDR3aa: CASSQTRGETQYF
j_gene: TRBJ2-1; v_gene: TRBV12-3/TRBV12-4; CDR3aa: CASSSPDTEYNEQFF
j_gene: TRBJ1-5; v_gene: TRBV19; CDR3aa: CASSIGEYSNQPQHF
j_gene: TRBJ1-2; v_gene: TRBV7-2; CDR3aa: CASSSRRDRNYGYTF
j_gene: TRBJ2-7; v_gene: TRBV20-1; CDR3aa: CSARDPSGVIGEQYF
j_gene: TRBJ2-2; v_gene: TRBV29-1; CDR3aa: CSPPEGQGALLNANTGELFF
j_gene: TRBJ1-6; v_gene: TRBV2; CDR3aa: CASSEVFRGSSYNSPLHF
j_gene: TRBJ1-2; v_gene: TRBV12-3/TRBV12-4; CDR3aa: CASRNTGAEGYTF
j_gene: TRBJ1-6; v_gene: TRBV7-2; CDR3aa: CASSLAQGSNSPLHF
j_gene: TRBJ1-1; v_gene: TRBV20-1; CDR3aa: CSARTGTANTEAFF
j_gene: TRBJ2-4; v_gene: TRBV5-4; CDR3aa: CASSSGTGGGQILAKNIQYF
j_gene: TRBJ1-5; v_gene: TRBV20-1; CDR3aa: CSATSTDQPQHF
j_gene: TRBJ1-2; v_gene: TRBV6-1; CDR3aa: CATTIRHNYTF
j_gene: TRBJ2-3; v_gene: TRBV12-3/TRBV12-4; CDR3aa: CASRGNTDTQYF
j_gene: TRBJ2-7; v_gene: TRBV18; CDR3aa: CASSPIRDGEQYF
j_gene: TRBJ2-5; v_gene: TRBV6-5; CDR3aa: CARTQRKTQYF
j_gene: TRBJ2-3; v_gene: TRBV6-1; CDR3aa: CASSVLASTDTQYF
j_gene: TRBJ1-2; v_gene: TRBV16; CDR3aa: CASSIRTGADGYTF
j_gene: TRBJ2-5; v_gene: TRBV11-1; CDR3aa: CASSSAGLQETQYF
j_gene: TRBJ2-2; v_gene: TRBV12-3/TRBV12-4; CDR3aa: CASSSLSAPLGNTGELFF
j_gene: TRBJ1-1; v_gene: TRBV28; CDR3aa: CASSPTSSREAFF
j_gene: TRBJ2-1; v_gene: TRBV29-1; CDR3aa: CSAQTGSYNEQFF
j_gene: TRBJ2-7; v_gene: TRBV2; CDR3aa: CASRPTSGGPYEQYF
j_gene: TRBJ2-7; v_gene: TRBV2; CDR3aa: CASSETYEQYF
j_gene: TRBJ1-6; v_gene: TRBV5-1; CDR3aa: CASSLPAANNSPLHF
j_gene: TRBJ1-5; v_gene: TRBV6-2/TRBV6-3; CDR3aa: CASRPKAKSAKLSNQPQHF
j_gene: TRBJ1-1; v_gene: TRBV27; CDR3aa: CASSFSGSNTEAFF
j_gene: TRBJ2-7; v_gene: TRBV7-2; CDR3aa: CASTPIAGGSYEQYF
j_gene: TRBJ2-3; v_gene: TRBV7-9; CDR3aa: CASSSRTSADTQYF
j_gene: TRBJ2-7; v_gene: TRBV28; CDR3aa: CASSSPARYEQYF
j_gene: TRBJ2-1; v_gene: TRBV11-2; CDR3aa: CASSVAGSYNEQFF
j_gene: TRBJ2-2; v_gene: TRBV4-1; CDR3aa: CASSHLLPGLANTGELFF